This T cell receptor beta chain was captured in a study of T cells after yellow fever vaccination. Study conclusions and caveats: Repertoires obtained by FACS sorting could include abundant clonotypes that entered as contaminants from the bulk population.

The CDR3 is 14 residues long. The germline gives CDR1 MNHEY, CDR2 SVGEGT. The V end lost 4 bases, the J end lost 0 bases, and 9 bases lay between the germline ends. TCRdb used MiXCR to reprocess the 5' RACE reads, holding one entry per CDR3 protein. The sample gives 550,000 to 750,000 distinct CDR3 sequences, around an eighth of which show up once; about an eighth is in the top ten. Turning to this clonotype: Its target is unknown.

The chain employs TRBV6-2 or TRBV6-3 and TRBJ1-1; D unclear. The TCR comes from a man between 25 and 39 years old who received the YFV17D yellow fever vaccine. The material was PBMCs, obtained on the day of the yellow fever booster vaccination. CDR3 protein: CASSFSPMNTEAFF. CDR3 in DNA: TGTGCCAGCAGTTTCAGCCCCATGAACACTGAAGCTTTCTTT.